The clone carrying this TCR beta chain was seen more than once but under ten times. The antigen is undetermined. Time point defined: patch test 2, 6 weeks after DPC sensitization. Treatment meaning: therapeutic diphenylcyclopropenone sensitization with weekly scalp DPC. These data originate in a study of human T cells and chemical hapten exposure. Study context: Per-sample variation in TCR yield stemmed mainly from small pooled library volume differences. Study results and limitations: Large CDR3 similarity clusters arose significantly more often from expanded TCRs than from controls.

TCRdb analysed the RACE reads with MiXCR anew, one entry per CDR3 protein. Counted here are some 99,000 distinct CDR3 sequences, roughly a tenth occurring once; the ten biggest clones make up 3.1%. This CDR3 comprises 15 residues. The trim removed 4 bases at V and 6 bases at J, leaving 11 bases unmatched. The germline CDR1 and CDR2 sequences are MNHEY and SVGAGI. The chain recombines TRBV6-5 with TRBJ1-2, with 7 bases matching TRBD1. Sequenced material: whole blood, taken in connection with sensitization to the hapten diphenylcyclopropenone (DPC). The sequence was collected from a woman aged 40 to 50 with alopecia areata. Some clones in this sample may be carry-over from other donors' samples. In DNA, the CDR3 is TGTGCCAGCAGTTTGGGACAGTTCGATGGGGATGGCTACACCTTC. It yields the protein CASSLGQFDGDGYTF.